This T cell receptor (beta chain) was sequenced in a study of identical twins. Germline lookup yields CDR1 ENHRY and CDR2 SYGVKD. The CDR3 length is 12 residues. Trimming took off 6 bases at V and 3 bases at J, with 8 bases between the two ends. TCRdb analysed the 5' RACE reads with MiXCR anew, one entry per CDR3 protein. The data show hundreds of thousands of distinct CDR3 sequences, around an eighth seen once. This same sample was also part of a study on yellow fever vaccine responses in identical twins.

This receptor was taken from a woman in her late teens or twenties in good health. The chain combines TRBV10-3 with TRBJ1-1; a weak D match, TRBD1 (6 bases). Sequencing was carried out using PBMCs. In DNA form, the CDR3 reads TGTGCCATCAGGGCAGGGGACACTGAAGCTTTCTTT. The encoded protein is CAIRAGDTEAFF.